This is a list of T cell receptor beta chains from one sample in a study of technical replicates of blood from a few donors. Sequencing was performed with immunoSEQ multiplex PCR; in TCRdb, only in-frame clones are kept and a portion is missing. Of about 70,000 clones in the sample, about 94% were seen once. Sequencing was done on a sample of T cells isolated from PBMCs. The receptors here all came from a human donor in good health. Both conserved end residues are part of each CDR3. Each record gives: V gene, clone size, CDR3 length, D gene, J gene, CDR3 protein, CDR3 DNA. A D gene is named only where the DNA matches it firmly. Rows may omit the clone size; those that give it use once, few, many or a size class.

TRBV27,once,15,-,TRBJ1-2,CASSPNLQGAYGYTF,TGTGCCAGCAGTCCCAACTTACAGGGTGCCTATGGCTACACCTTC
TRBV11-3,-,14,-,TRBJ1-1,CASSLTGDSTEAFF,TGTGCCAGCAGCTTAACCGGGGATAGCACTGAAGCTTTCTTT
TRBV27,-,17,-,TRBJ1-1,CASSSGLQGDLNTEAFF,TGTGCCAGCAGTTCTGGCCTACAGGGAGATCTAAACACTGAAGCTTTCTTT
TRBV9,-,15,TRBD2,TRBJ2-7,CASSAGPAGAYEQYF,TGTGCCAGCAGCGCCGGTCCAGCGGGAGCCTACGAGCAGTACTTC
TRBV7-2,-,12,-,TRBJ2-1,CASSSAYNEQFF,TGTGCCAGCAGCTCGGCCTACAATGAGCAGTTCTTC
TRBV30,-,15,TRBD1,TRBJ2-7,CAWSKTETGHREQYF,TGTGCCTGGAGTAAAACGGAGACAGGGCATCGCGAGCAGTACTTC
TRBV19,-,16,TRBD1,TRBJ1-2,CASSTLRTGGENGYTF,TGTGCCAGTAGTACCCTTAGGACAGGGGGAGAGAATGGCTACACCTTC
TRBV6-1,-,17,-,TRBJ1-4,CASSEFRGGGVGEKLFF,TGTGCCAGCAGTGAATTCAGGGGAGGGGGAGTAGGTGAAAAACTGTTTTTT
TRBV18,-,13,-,TRBJ1-1,CASSPGGSTEAFF,TGTGCCAGCTCACCGGGGGGAAGCACTGAAGCTTTCTTT
TRBV28,-,15,TRBD2,TRBJ2-3,CASSDLRREGDTQYF,TGTGCCAGCAGCGACCTCCGTAGGGAGGGAGATACGCAGTATTTT
TRBV27,-,14,TRBD1,TRBJ1-6,CASSLGQGGSPLHF,TGTGCCAGCAGTTTAGGGCAGGGGGGATCACCCCTCCACTTT
TRBV11-3,-,15,TRBD1,TRBJ1-1,CASSLGQGLRTEAFF,TGTGCCAGCAGCTTAGGACAGGGGCTGAGGACTGAAGCTTTCTTT
TRBV28,-,14,TRBD1,TRBJ2-7,CASRDDRGSYEQYF,TGTGCCAGCAGGGATGACAGGGGTTCCTACGAGCAGTACTTC
TRBV27,-,15,TRBD1,TRBJ1-2,CASSLGTGGDYGYTF,TGTGCCAGCAGTTTAGGGACAGGGGGAGACTATGGCTACACCTTC
TRBV7-8,-,14,-,TRBJ2-1,CASSLASSYNEQFF,TGTGCCAGCAGCTTAGCTAGCTCCTACAATGAGCAGTTCTTC
TRBV25-1,-,17,TRBD1,TRBJ2-2,CASTQAPGQGLGGELFF,TGTGCCAGCACCCAAGCCCCGGGACAGGGCCTTGGGGGGGAGCTGTTTTTT
TRBV25-1,-,13,-,TRBJ1-3,CASMRGEGNTIYF,TGTGCCAGTATGCGGGGAGAAGGAAACACCATATATTTT
TRBV19,-,16,-,TRBJ1-1,CASSIGRVAMNTEAFF,TGTGCCAGTAGTATTGGGAGGGTCGCTATGAACACTGAAGCTTTCTTT
TRBV11-2,-,15,TRBD1,TRBJ1-2,CASSLVQGAGDGYTF,TGTGCCAGCAGCTTAGTTCAGGGGGCTGGGGATGGCTACACCTTC
TRBV19,once,13,TRBD1,TRBJ1-4,CASSLQGANELFF,TGTGCCAGTAGTCTTCAGGGGGCTAATGAACTGTTTTTT
TRBV11-2,-,12,-,TRBJ1-1,CASSLEGRAAFF,TGTGCCAGCAGCTTAGAGGGCAGGGCGGCTTTCTTT
TRBV9,-,15,TRBD1,TRBJ2-7,CASSAGRGQGSEQYF,TGTGCCAGCAGCGCCGGGCGAGGACAGGGTTCCGAGCAGTACTTC
TRBV11-2,-,15,-,TRBJ1-5,CASSLTIQDNQPQHF,TGTGCCAGCAGCTTAACGATTCAGGATAATCAGCCCCAGCATTTT
TRBV5-6,-,14,-,TRBJ1-3,CASSLLVSGNTIYF,TGTGCCAGCAGCTTACTAGTCTCTGGAAACACCATATATTTT
TRBV6-1,once,15,-,TRBJ2-7,CASSEARQSSYEQYF,TGTGCCAGCAGTGAAGCTAGACAGAGCTCCTACGAGCAGTACTTC
TRBV30,-,14,TRBD2,TRBJ2-1,CAWSVLAGGNEQFF,TGTGCCTGGAGTGTACTAGCGGGAGGCAATGAGCAGTTCTTC
TRBV11-2,-,13,-,TRBJ1-3,CASRTSGLSTIYF,TGTGCCAGTAGAACAAGCGGCTTAAGCACCATATATTTT
TRBV30,-,13,-,TRBJ2-2,CAWNEQPTGELFF,TGTGCCTGGAATGAACAGCCGACCGGGGAGCTGTTTTTT
TRBV10-3,-,14,-,TRBJ1-2,CAISGDIPNYGYTF,TGTGCCATCAGTGGGGACATCCCCAACTATGGCTACACCTTC
TRBV2,-,13,-,TRBJ1-2,CASSAAAIYGYTF,TGTGCCAGCAGTGCCGCAGCGATCTATGGCTACACCTTC
TRBV11-2,-,14,TRBD1,TRBJ1-1,CASSSSRDRGKAFF,TGTGCCAGCAGCTCTAGTCGGGACAGGGGGAAAGCTTTCTTT
TRBV4-2,-,15,-,TRBJ1-1,CASSQEKGGNTEAFF,TGTGCCAGCAGCCAAGAGAAGGGAGGGAACACTGAAGCTTTCTTT
TRBV7-2,-,15,-,TRBJ2-6,CASSRTGTGANVLTF,TGTGCCAGCAGCCGTACAGGGACCGGGGCCAACGTCCTGACTTTC
TRBV4-2,-,14,-,TRBJ2-7,CASRYQDNSYEQYF,TGTGCCAGCAGGTATCAGGACAACTCCTACGAGCAGTACTTC
TRBV9,-,15,TRBD2,TRBJ2-1,CASSLRTSGDNEQFF,TGTGCCAGCAGCCTCCGGACTAGCGGGGACAATGAGCAGTTCTTC
TRBV4-3,-,15,TRBD2,TRBJ2-7,CASSQEAGIPYEQYF,TGCGCCAGCAGCCAAGAAGCGGGAATCCCCTACGAGCAGTACTTC
TRBV5-4,-,15,TRBD1,TRBJ1-2,CASSLLVPGQGVNTF,TGTGCCAGCAGCTTGTTAGTACCGGGACAGGGGGTTAACACCTTC
TRBV6-1,-,12,-,TRBJ2-7,CASMARAYEQYF,TGTGCCAGCATGGCCAGGGCATACGAGCAGTACTTC
TRBV6-5,-,11,TRBD1,TRBJ1-1,CAGHRGKEAFF,TGTGCCGGCCACAGGGGGAAGGAAGCTTTCTTT
TRBV5-1,-,15,TRBD1,TRBJ2-5,CASSLGTGGGETQYF,TGCGCCAGCAGCTTGGGGACAGGGGGGGGCGAGACCCAGTACTTC
TRBV4-1,-,15,TRBD2,TRBJ2-1,CASSIDGLAYNEQFF,TGCGCCAGCAGCATAGATGGACTAGCCTACAATGAGCAGTTCTTC
TRBV4-2,-,14,-,TRBJ2-3,CASSYEASADTQYF,TGTGCCAGCAGCTACGAAGCTAGCGCAGATACGCAGTATTTT
TRBV7-9,-,13,-,TRBJ1-4,CASSLDSYEKLFF,TGTGCCAGCAGCTTAGACTCCTACGAAAAACTGTTTTTT
TRBV6-5,-,14,TRBD2,TRBJ2-1,CASRPLAGDNEQFF,TGTGCCAGCAGACCACTAGCGGGGGACAATGAGCAGTTCTTC
TRBV13,-,16,-,TRBJ1-1,CASATTGRGRNTEAFF,TGTGCCAGCGCTACAACCGGCAGGGGTCGGAACACTGAAGCTTTCTTT
TRBV18,-,18,-,TRBJ2-3,CASSPPSVFTGVRDTQYF,TGTGCCAGCTCACCACCTTCTGTTTTCACGGGAGTCAGAGATACGCAGTATTTT
TRBV11-3,-,16,TRBD2,TRBJ2-1,CASSNRAGVGYNEQFF,TGTGCCAGCAGCAATCGGGCGGGAGTCGGCTACAATGAGCAGTTCTTC
TRBV2,-,18,TRBD1,TRBJ1-3,CASSELGTGAFSGNTIYF,TGTGCCAGCAGTGAACTAGGGACAGGGGCTTTCTCTGGAAACACCATATATTTT
TRBV4-3,-,14,-,TRBJ1-1,CASSLRGGNTEAFF,TGCGCCAGCAGTCTGAGAGGGGGGAACACTGAAGCTTTCTTT
TRBV11-3,-,13,-,TRBJ1-1,CASSLDRGTEAFF,TGTGCCAGCAGCTTGGACAGAGGAACTGAAGCTTTCTTT
TRBV27,few,13,-,TRBJ1-1,CASGDTTGTEAFF,TGTGCCAGTGGAGATACAACGGGGACTGAAGCTTTCTTT
TRBV10-3,-,16,-,TRBJ2-2,CAIRLTGTEVTGELFF,TGTGCCATCAGGCTCACCGGGACTGAGGTGACGGGGGAGCTGTTTTTT
TRBV10-2,-,15,TRBD1,TRBJ1-2,CASSARQGADYGYTF,TGCGCCAGCAGTGCCCGACAGGGAGCGGACTATGGCTACACCTTC
TRBV27,-,15,TRBD2,TRBJ2-5,CASSFGLAGGETQYF,TGTGCCAGCAGTTTCGGGCTAGCGGGAGGGGAGACCCAGTACTTC